This TCR beta chain was found in a study of shared clonotypes between healthy human individuals. The authors split each subset's genomic DNA evenly across several immunoSEQ plates. The assay was immunoSEQ multiplex PCR, and TCRdb's table has in-frame clones only and misses some. The sample lists roughly 300,000 clones; about nine tenths were seen once. This TCR derives from a man between 18 and 35 years old in good health. The specimen was memory CD8+ T cells sorted from blood. Subset meaning: CD45RO+ cells pooled with CCR7-negative TemRA cells.

For the CDR3, the DNA is TGTGCCAGCAGTTCTAAAGGGGCGAGCACAGATACGCAGTATTTT. Amino acid sequence: CASSSKGASTDTQYF. The rearrangement joins TRBV27 to TRBJ2-3; a weak D match, TRBD1 (5 bases). The CDR3 runs 15 residues. V dropped 4 bases and J dropped 0 bases, with 11 bases sitting between them. CDR1 is MNHEY, CDR2 SMNVEV, per germline (reference sequence).